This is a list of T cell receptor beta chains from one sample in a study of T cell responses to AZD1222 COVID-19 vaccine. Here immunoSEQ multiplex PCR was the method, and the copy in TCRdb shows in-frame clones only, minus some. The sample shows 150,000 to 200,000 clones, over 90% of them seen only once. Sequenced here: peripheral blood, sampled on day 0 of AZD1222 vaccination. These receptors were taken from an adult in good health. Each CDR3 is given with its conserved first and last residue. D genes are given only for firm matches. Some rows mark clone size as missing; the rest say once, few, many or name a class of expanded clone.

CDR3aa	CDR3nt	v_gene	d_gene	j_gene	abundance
CAISGQGRDGYTF	TGTGCCATCAGTGGACAGGGCAGGGATGGCTACACCTTC	TRBV10-3	TRBD1	TRBJ1-2	NA
CASSPRTGLGGNNEQFF	TGTGCCAGCAGCCCTCGGACAGGTCTTGGGGGGAACAATGAGCAGTTCTTC	TRBV7-2	NA	TRBJ2-1	NA
CASSPTGGAGNSPLHF	TGTGCCAGCAGTCCTACCGGGGGCGCGGGTAATTCACCCCTCCACTTT	TRBV7-6	NA	TRBJ1-6	NA
CASSIGHRAFF	TGTGCCAGTAGTATAGGGCACCGCGCTTTCTTT	TRBV19	NA	TRBJ1-1	NA
CSACSGTGSPSTDTQYF	TGCAGCGCCTGCTCCGGGACAGGGAGTCCTAGCACAGATACGCAGTATTTT	TRBV29-1	TRBD1	TRBJ2-3	once
CASSFSDRAREKLFF	TGTGCCAGCAGCTTCAGCGACAGGGCGCGGGAAAAACTGTTTTTT	TRBV9	TRBD1	TRBJ1-4	NA
CASSEYNSPLHF	TGTGCCAGCAGTGAATATAATTCACCCCTCCACTTT	TRBV5-6	NA	TRBJ1-6	NA
CASSFRSGGITETQYF	TGTGCCAGTAGTTTCCGTAGCGGGGGTATTACGGAGACCCAGTACTTC	TRBV19	TRBD2	TRBJ2-5	NA
CASMDRNRAHGYTF	TGTGCCAGCATGGACCGAAACAGGGCTCATGGCTACACCTTC	TRBV5-5	NA	TRBJ1-2	NA
CAAATGAYEQYF	TGTGCCGCCGCGACAGGGGCCTACGAGCAGTACTTC	TRBV2	TRBD1	TRBJ2-7	NA
CASSGGDSNQPQHF	TGTGCCAGCAGCGGAGGGGATAGCAATCAGCCCCAGCATTTT	TRBV9	NA	TRBJ1-5	NA
CASSLVVGQTGWGGNEQFF	TGTGCCAGCAGCTTAGTAGTAGGTCAGACAGGGTGGGGTGGGAATGAGCAGTTCTTC	TRBV7-8	TRBD1	TRBJ2-1	NA
CASSFPGYYGYTF	TGTGCCAGCAGCTTTCCGGGGTACTATGGCTACACCTTC	TRBV5-6	NA	TRBJ1-2	few
CASSFGLAGATDTQYF	TGCGCCAGCAGCTTCGGACTAGCGGGAGCAACAGATACGCAGTATTTT	TRBV5-1	TRBD2	TRBJ2-3	NA
CASSLARGGYTF	TGTGCCAGCAGCTTAGCGCGAGGAGGCTACACCTTC	TRBV7-9	NA	TRBJ1-2	NA
CASSRLVYEQYF	TGTGCCAGCAGTCGACTAGTCTACGAGCAGTACTTC	TRBV28	NA	TRBJ2-7	NA
CAITQDSWITEAFF	TGTGCCATCACCCAAGACAGTTGGATCACTGAAGCTTTCTTT	TRBV10-3	NA	TRBJ1-1	NA
CASSQGTWGNQPQHF	TGCGCCAGCAGCCAAGGAACTTGGGGCAATCAGCCCCAGCATTTT	TRBV4-3	NA	TRBJ1-5	once
CATSGGGDNLDEQYF	TGTGCCACCAGTGGGGGGGGCGATAATTTGGACGAGCAGTACTTC	TRBV24-1	NA	TRBJ2-7	NA
CASSLVFGNSNQPQHF	TGTGCCAGCAGCTTAGTTTTCGGTAATAGCAATCAGCCCCAGCATTTT	TRBV7-2	NA	TRBJ1-5	NA
CASSLAGAIAQYF	TGTGCCAGCAGTTTAGCGGGGGCCATAGCCCAGTACTTC	TRBV6-2/TRBV6-3	TRBD2	TRBJ2-5	once
CASSLAGGAEQFF	TGTGCCAGCAGCTTAGCCGGAGGGGCTGAGCAGTTCTTC	TRBV7-9	NA	TRBJ2-1	once
CAIGRPGPTHNEQFF	TGTGCCATCGGGAGACCGGGCCCCACCCACAATGAGCAGTTCTTC	TRBV10-3	NA	TRBJ2-1	NA
CASSSGSNSPLHF	TGTGCCAGCAGCTCCGGTTCCAATTCACCCCTCCACTTT	TRBV3-1/TRBV3-2	NA	TRBJ1-6	NA
CASSFSGTANTGELFF	TGCGCCAGCAGCTTCTCCGGGACAGCCAACACCGGGGAGCTGTTTTTT	TRBV5-1	TRBD1	TRBJ2-2	once
CASSSTSGFSYEQYF	TGTGCCAGCAGCTCGACTAGCGGGTTCTCCTACGAGCAGTACTTC	TRBV7-2	TRBD2	TRBJ2-7	NA
CAWSLGANYGYTF	TGTGCCTGGTCCCTTGGGGCTAACTATGGCTACACCTTC	TRBV30	NA	TRBJ1-2	NA
CASSPGPGLAGGEQYF	TGCGCCAGCAGCCCTGGGCCAGGACTAGCGGGAGGCGAGCAGTACTTC	TRBV5-1	TRBD2	TRBJ2-7	NA
CASSPRASPLHF	TGTGCCAGCAGCCCTCGGGCTTCACCCCTCCACTTT	TRBV7-8	NA	TRBJ1-6	NA
CASDPSKVSYTF	TGCGCCAGCGATCCCAGTAAAGTGAGCTACACCTTC	TRBV10-1	NA	TRBJ1-2	NA
CASSLLLREQYF	TGTGCCAGCAGTTTACTGTTGCGCGAGCAGTACTTC	TRBV28	NA	TRBJ2-7	NA
CASSPSDGHYGYTF	TGCGCCAGCAGTCCTAGCGACGGGCACTATGGCTACACCTTC	TRBV5-1	NA	TRBJ1-2	NA
CASSPGLYTDTQYF	TGTGCCAGCAGCCCGGGACTATACACAGATACGCAGTATTTT	TRBV6-5	TRBD2	TRBJ2-3	NA
CSVDGVQGEENTEAFF	TGCAGCGTTGATGGGGTTCAGGGGGAGGAGAACACTGAAGCTTTCTTT	TRBV29-1	TRBD1	TRBJ1-1	NA
CASSFVGRGALTPLHF	TGTGCCAGCAGCTTTGTAGGGCGCGGGGCCTTAACACCCCTCCACTTT	TRBV6-2/TRBV6-3	NA	TRBJ1-6	NA
CASSLEGGTYEQYF	TGTGCCAGCAGCTTGGAGGGTGGGACCTACGAGCAGTACTTC	TRBV11-2	NA	TRBJ2-7	NA
CASSTRQQGRSNSPLHF	TGTGCCAGCAGCACGAGACAACAGGGCCGCAGCAATTCACCCCTCCACTTT	TRBV7-2	NA	TRBJ1-6	NA
CASSELLAGSYNEQFF	TGTGCCAGCAGTGAACTCTTGGCGGGATCATACAATGAGCAGTTCTTC	TRBV2	NA	TRBJ2-1	NA
CASSEEGGYLSGNTIYF	TGTGCCAGCAGTGAAGAAGGCGGCTACTTATCTGGAAACACCATATATTTT	TRBV2	NA	TRBJ1-3	once
CASSLSGHISTDTQYF	TGTGCCAGCAGTTTGTCCGGACACATTAGCACAGATACGCAGTATTTT	TRBV28	NA	TRBJ2-3	NA
CASSSTSSYEQYF	TGCGCCAGCAGCTCAACGAGCTCCTACGAGCAGTACTTC	TRBV5-1	NA	TRBJ2-7	NA
CASSSGWTYGYTF	TGCGCCAGCAGCTCTGGGTGGACCTATGGCTACACCTTC	TRBV5-1	NA	TRBJ1-2	NA
CSVEEESNQPQHF	TGCAGCGTTGAAGAAGAGAGCAATCAGCCCCAGCATTTT	TRBV29-1	NA	TRBJ1-5	few
CASSSDSISGANVLTF	TGTGCCAGCAGTTCGGACAGTATCTCTGGGGCCAACGTCCTGACTTTC	TRBV28	NA	TRBJ2-6	NA
CASSQDWPRVHEQYF	TGTGCCAGCAGCCAAGATTGGCCTCGCGTCCACGAGCAGTACTTC	TRBV3-1/TRBV3-2	NA	TRBJ2-7	NA
CASSPRASGGAGETQYF	TGCGCCAGCAGCCCTCGAGCTAGCGGGGGGGCCGGTGAGACCCAGTACTTC	TRBV4-3	TRBD2	TRBJ2-5	NA
CASREQGWQETQYF	TGTGCCAGCAGGGAACAGGGTTGGCAAGAGACCCAGTACTTC	TRBV7-9	NA	TRBJ2-5	NA
CASSPGVWGVSGNTIYF	TGTGCCAGCAGCCCGGGGGTATGGGGGGTCTCTGGAAACACCATATATTTT	TRBV9	NA	TRBJ1-3	NA
CASSEVRGRSPLHF	TGTGCCAGCAGCGAGGTCCGGGGGCGGTCACCCCTCCACTTT	TRBV7-2	NA	TRBJ1-6	NA